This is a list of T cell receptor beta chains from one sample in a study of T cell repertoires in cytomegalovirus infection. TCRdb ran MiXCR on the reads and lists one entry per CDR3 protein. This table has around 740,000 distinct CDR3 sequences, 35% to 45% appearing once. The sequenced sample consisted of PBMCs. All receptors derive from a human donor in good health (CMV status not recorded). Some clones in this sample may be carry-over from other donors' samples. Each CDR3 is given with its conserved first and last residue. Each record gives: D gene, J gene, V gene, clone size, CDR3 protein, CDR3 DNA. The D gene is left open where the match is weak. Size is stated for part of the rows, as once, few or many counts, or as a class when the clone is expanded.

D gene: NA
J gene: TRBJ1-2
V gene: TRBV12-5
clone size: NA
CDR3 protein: CAIGLGVFEGYTF
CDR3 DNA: TGTGCTATTGGTTTGGGGGTATTCGAGGGCTACACCTTC

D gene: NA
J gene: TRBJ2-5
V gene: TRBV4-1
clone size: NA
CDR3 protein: CASSQAWTVEETQYF
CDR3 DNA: TGCGCCAGCAGCCAAGCCTGGACAGTTGAGGAGACCCAGTACTTC

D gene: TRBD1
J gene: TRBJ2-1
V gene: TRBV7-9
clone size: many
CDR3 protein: CASNAGTGYNEQFF
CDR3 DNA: TGTGCCAGCAATGCCGGGACAGGATACAATGAGCAGTTCTTC

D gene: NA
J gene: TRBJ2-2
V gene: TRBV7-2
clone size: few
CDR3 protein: CASSLMGRGIAGELFF
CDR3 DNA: TGTGCCAGCAGCTTAATGGGCAGGGGTATCGCCGGGGAGCTGTTTTTT

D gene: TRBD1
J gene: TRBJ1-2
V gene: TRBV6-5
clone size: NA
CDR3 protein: CASRSTGGDNYGYTF
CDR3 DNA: TGTGCCAGCAGATCGACAGGGGGCGATAACTATGGCTACACCTTC

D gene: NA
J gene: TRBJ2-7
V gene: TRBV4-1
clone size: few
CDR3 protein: CASSQGEHYEQYF
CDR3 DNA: TGCGCCAGCAGCCAAGGCGAGCACTACGAGCAGTACTTC

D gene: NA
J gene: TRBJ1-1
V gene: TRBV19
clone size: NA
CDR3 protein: CASSPHITPYTEAFF
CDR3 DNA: TGTGCCAGTAGTCCTCATATTACCCCGTACACTGAAGCTTTCTTT

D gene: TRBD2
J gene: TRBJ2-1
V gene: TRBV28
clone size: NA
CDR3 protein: CASSLSGGADNEQFF
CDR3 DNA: TGTGCCAGCAGTCTTAGCGGGGGGGCCGACAATGAGCAGTTCTTC

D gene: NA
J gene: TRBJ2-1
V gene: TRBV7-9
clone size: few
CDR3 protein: CASTGLPRANEQFF
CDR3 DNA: TGTGCCAGCACGGGCCTCCCGAGGGCCAATGAGCAGTTCTTC

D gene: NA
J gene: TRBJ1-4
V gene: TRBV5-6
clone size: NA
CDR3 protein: CASSTRQMANEKLFF
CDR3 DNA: TGTGCCAGCAGCACGCGACAGATGGCTAATGAAAAACTGTTTTTT

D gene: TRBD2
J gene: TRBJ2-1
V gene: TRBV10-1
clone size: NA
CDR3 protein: CASSVASGKDYNEQFF
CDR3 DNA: TGCGCCAGCAGTGTGGCTAGCGGGAAGGACTACAATGAGCAGTTCTTC

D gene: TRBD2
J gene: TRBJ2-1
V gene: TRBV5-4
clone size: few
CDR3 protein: CASSAAGTSDHNEQFF
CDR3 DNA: TGTGCCAGCAGCGCCGCTGGGACTAGCGATCACAATGAGCAGTTCTTC

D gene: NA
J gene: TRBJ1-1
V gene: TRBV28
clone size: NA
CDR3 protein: CASSTPGEGFTEAFF
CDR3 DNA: TGTGCCAGCAGCACCCCCGGGGAGGGATTCACTGAAGCTTTCTTT

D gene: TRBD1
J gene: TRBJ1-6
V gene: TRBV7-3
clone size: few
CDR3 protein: CASSLRPPGQNSPLHF
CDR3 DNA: TGTGCCAGCAGCTTAAGGCCACCGGGACAGAATTCACCCCTCCACTTT

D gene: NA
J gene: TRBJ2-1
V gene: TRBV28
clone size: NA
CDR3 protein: CASSFPSDPTGSYNEQFF
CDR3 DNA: TGTGCCAGCAGTTTCCCTAGCGACCCGACCGGTTCCTACAATGAGCAGTTCTTC

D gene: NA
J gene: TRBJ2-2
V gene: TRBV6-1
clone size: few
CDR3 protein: CASSEIRTTGELFF
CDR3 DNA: TGTGCCAGCAGTGAAATACGGACCACCGGGGAGCTGTTTTTT

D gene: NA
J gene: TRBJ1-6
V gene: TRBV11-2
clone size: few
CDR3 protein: CASSLEVTGENSPLHF
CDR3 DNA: TGTGCCAGCAGCTTAGAGGTGACAGGTGAAAATTCACCCCTCCACTTT

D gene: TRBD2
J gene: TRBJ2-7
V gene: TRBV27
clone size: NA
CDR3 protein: CASSLRRPNSGGAPVSYEQYF
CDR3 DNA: TGTGCCAGCAGTTTACGGAGACCTAATAGCGGGGGGGCCCCTGTATCCTACGAGCAGTACTTC

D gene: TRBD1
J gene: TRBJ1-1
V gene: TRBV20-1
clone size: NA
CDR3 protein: CSARAGTGGTEAFF
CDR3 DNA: TGCAGTGCTAGGGCCGGGACAGGGGGCACTGAAGCTTTCTTT

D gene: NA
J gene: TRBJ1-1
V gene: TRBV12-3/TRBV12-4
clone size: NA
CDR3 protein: CASRAVITEAFF
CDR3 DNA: TGTGCCAGCAGGGCGGTGATCACTGAAGCTTTCTTT

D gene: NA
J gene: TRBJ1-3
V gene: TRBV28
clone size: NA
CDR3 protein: CASSSKTVSGNTIYF
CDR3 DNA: TGTGCCAGCAGTTCAAAGACAGTCTCTGGAAACACCATATATTTT

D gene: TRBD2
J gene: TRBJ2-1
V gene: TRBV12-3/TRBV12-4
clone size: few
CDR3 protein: CASSLSAGGPGGEQFF
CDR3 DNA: TGTGCCAGCAGTTTATCTGCGGGAGGGCCAGGAGGCGAGCAGTTCTTC

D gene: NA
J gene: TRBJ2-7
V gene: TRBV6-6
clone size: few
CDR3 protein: CASSYATYEQYF
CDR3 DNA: TGTGCCAGCAGTTACGCAACCTACGAGCAGTACTTC

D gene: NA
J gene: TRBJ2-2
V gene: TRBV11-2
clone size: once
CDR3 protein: CASSLNGFANTGELFF
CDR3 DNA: TGTGCCAGCAGCTTAAACGGGTTCGCGAACACCGGGGAGCTGTTTTTT

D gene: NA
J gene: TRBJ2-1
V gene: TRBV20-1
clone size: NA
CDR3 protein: CNANRGSSYNEQFF
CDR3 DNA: TGCAATGCGAATCGGGGGAGCTCCTACAATGAGCAGTTCTTC

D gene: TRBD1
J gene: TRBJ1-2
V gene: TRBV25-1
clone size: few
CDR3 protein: CASRITGVRSGYTF
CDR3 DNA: TGTGCCAGCAGGATTACAGGGGTCAGAAGCGGCTACACCTTC

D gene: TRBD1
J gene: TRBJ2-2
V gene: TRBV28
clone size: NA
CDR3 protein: CASSPGQDRLNTGELFF
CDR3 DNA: TGTGCCAGCAGCCCGGGACAGGATCGTTTGAACACCGGGGAGCTGTTTTTT

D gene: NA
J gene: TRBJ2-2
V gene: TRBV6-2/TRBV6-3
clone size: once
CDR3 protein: CASSYSGPATTGELFF
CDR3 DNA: TGTGCCAGCAGTTACTCAGGACCCGCGACCACCGGTGAGCTGTTTTTT

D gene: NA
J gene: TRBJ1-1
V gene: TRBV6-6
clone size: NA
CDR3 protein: CASSYRGGGAGTEAFF
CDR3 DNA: TGTGCCAGCAGTTACAGGGGGGGGGGAGCAGGGACTGAAGCTTTCTTT

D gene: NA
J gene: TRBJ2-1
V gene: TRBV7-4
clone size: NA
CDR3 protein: CASSLGLGFPYNEQFF
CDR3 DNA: TGTGCCAGCAGCTTAGGTCTGGGGTTCCCCTACAATGAGCAGTTCTTC

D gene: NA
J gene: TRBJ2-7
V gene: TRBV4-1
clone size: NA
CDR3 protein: CASSHTGSYEQYF
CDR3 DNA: TGCGCCAGCAGCCACACGGGCTCCTACGAGCAGTACTTC

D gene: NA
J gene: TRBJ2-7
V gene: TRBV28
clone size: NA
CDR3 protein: CASRPGNHEQYF
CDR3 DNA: TGTGCCAGCAGACCAGGGAACCACGAGCAGTACTTC

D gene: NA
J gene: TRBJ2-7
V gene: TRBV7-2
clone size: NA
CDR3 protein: CASSFGASVYEQYF
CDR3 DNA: TGTGCCAGCAGCTTTGGGGCTAGCGTCTACGAGCAGTACTTC

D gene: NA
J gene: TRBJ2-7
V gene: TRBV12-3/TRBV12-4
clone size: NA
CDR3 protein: CASNPSQRPSSTSYEQYF
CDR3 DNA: TGTGCCAGCAATCCATCCCAACGACCGAGCTCCACCTCCTACGAGCAGTACTTC

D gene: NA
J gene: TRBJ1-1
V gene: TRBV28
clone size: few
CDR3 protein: CASSLSRGMNTEAFF
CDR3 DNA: TGTGCCAGCAGTCTCTCGAGAGGAATGAACACTGAAGCTTTCTTT